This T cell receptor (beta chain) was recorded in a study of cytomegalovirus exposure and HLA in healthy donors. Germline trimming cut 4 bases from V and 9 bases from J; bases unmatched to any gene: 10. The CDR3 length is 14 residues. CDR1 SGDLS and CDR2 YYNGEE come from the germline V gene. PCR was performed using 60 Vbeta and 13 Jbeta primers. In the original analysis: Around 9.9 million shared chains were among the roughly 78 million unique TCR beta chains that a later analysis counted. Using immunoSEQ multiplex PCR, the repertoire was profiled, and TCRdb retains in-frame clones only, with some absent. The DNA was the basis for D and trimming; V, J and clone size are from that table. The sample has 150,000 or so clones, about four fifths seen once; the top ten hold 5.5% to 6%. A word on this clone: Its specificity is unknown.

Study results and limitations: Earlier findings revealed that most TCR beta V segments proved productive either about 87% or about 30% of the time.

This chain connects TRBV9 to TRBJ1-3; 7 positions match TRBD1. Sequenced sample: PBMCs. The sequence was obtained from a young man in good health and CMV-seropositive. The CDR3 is CASSSQSEGATIYF. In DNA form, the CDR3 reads TGTGCCAGCAGCTCACAGTCGGAGGGGGCCACCATATATTTT.